This is a list of T cell receptor beta chains from one sample in a study of OX40 agonist ivuxolimab in advanced cancers. Measured with immunoSEQ multiplex PCR; TCRdb has only the in-frame clones, and not every one. The table includes tens of thousands of clones, 90% to 95% detected once. Sample: CD4+ or CD8+ T cells sorted from blood, taken in a trial of the OX40 agonist ivuxolimab. All receptors come from an adult with an advanced solid tumor such as melanoma, head and neck, liver or kidney cancer. Both conserved end residues are part of each CDR3. Each record gives: V gene, D gene, J gene, clone size, CDR3 protein, CDR3 DNA. D genes are given only for firm matches. Clone size is stated in some rows and not others, as once, few, many or a class when expanded.

>TRBV19|.|TRBJ1-5|.
CASSIAGDQPQHF
TGTGCCAGTAGTATAGCCGGGGATCAGCCCCAGCATTTT
>TRBV2|.|TRBJ2-7|.
CASQPGEEAYEQYF
TGTGCCAGCCAACCCGGGGAGGAGGCCTACGAGCAGTACTTC
>TRBV4-1|TRBD2|TRBJ2-7|few
CASSQGSSGTYEQYF
TGCGCCAGCAGCCAAGGTTCTAGCGGGACTTACGAGCAGTACTTC
>TRBV5-1|.|TRBJ2-7|.
CASSSSPGEAYEQYF
TGCGCCAGCAGCTCGTCTCCTGGGGAGGCCTACGAGCAGTACTTC
>TRBV6-5|TRBD1|TRBJ1-3|.
CASSGAGTAGNTIYF
TGTGCCAGCAGTGGTGCCGGGACAGCCGGAAACACCATATATTTT
>TRBV4-1|.|TRBJ1-5|.
CASSQDVGGLKPQHF
TGCGCCAGCAGCCAAGATGTGGGGGGGCTGAAGCCCCAGCATTTT
>TRBV6-5|.|TRBJ1-4|.
CASSYSVGPEKKLFF
TGTGCCAGCAGTTACTCGGTAGGGCCGGAAAAAAAACTGTTTTTT
>TRBV27|TRBD2|TRBJ2-3|.
CASSFREGDTQYF
TGTGCCAGCAGTTTCAGGGAGGGAGATACGCAGTATTTT
>TRBV6-5|TRBD2|TRBJ2-1|.
CASSYSGGRAGEQFF
TGTGCCAGCAGTTACTCCGGCGGGAGGGCCGGGGAGCAGTTCTTC
>TRBV5-4|TRBD1|TRBJ2-5|.
CASSSTGVRETQYF
TGTGCCAGCAGCTCGACAGGGGTCAGAGAGACCCAGTACTTC
>TRBV2|TRBD1|TRBJ2-7|once
CASRKTGSSYEQYF
TGTGCCAGCAGAAAGACAGGGAGCTCCTACGAGCAGTACTTC
>TRBV30|.|TRBJ2-7|.
CAWSVSGARYDFYEQYF
TGTGCCTGGAGTGTATCCGGGGCGCGATACGATTTCTACGAGCAGTACTTC
>TRBV6-4|TRBD2|TRBJ2-3|.
CASSRSTSGSTDTQYF
TGTGCCAGCAGTCGTTCGACTAGCGGGAGCACAGATACGCAGTATTTT
>TRBV4-2|TRBD1|TRBJ1-4|.
CASSPGTGGQSTNEKLFF
TGTGCCAGCAGCCCCGGGACAGGGGGCCAGTCAACTAATGAAAAACTGTTTTTT
>TRBV5-1|TRBD2|TRBJ2-3|.
CASSLSGSQADTQYF
TGCGCCAGCAGCCTTAGCGGGAGTCAGGCAGATACGCAGTATTTT
>TRBV5-4|TRBD2|TRBJ2-3|.
CASSLRAGGTTDTQYF
TGTGCCAGCAGCTTACGAGCGGGAGGGACCACAGATACGCAGTATTTT
>TRBV7-2|.|TRBJ2-7|few
CASSYAPVGEQYF
TGTGCCAGCAGCTACGCACCGGTCGGGGAGCAGTACTTC
>TRBV7-9|.|TRBJ2-3|.
CASSQDQVLDTQYF
TGTGCCAGCAGCCAAGACCAGGTTCTAGATACGCAGTATTTT
>TRBV20-1|.|TRBJ1-1|.
CSASGNTEAFF
TGCAGTGCTAGCGGCAACACTGAAGCTTTCTTT
>TRBV27|.|TRBJ1-5|.
CASTQPQHF
TGTGCCAGCACGCAGCCCCAGCATTTT
>TRBV9|.|TRBJ2-1|.
CASSVATWDSGWGSSYNEQFF
TGTGCCAGCAGCGTAGCTACTTGGGATTCCGGGTGGGGGAGCTCCTACAATGAGCAGTTCTTC
>TRBV7-2|TRBD1|TRBJ1-5|.
CASSLARQGGSNQPQHF
TGTGCCAGCAGCTTAGCGCGGCAGGGGGGGAGCAATCAGCCCCAGCATTTT
>TRBV5-1|.|TRBJ2-3|.
CASSLAVTPGRITDTQYF
TGCGCCAGCAGCTTGGCCGTTACACCGGGACGAATCACAGATACGCAGTATTTT
>TRBV27|.|TRBJ2-2|.
CASSLGRVTGELFF
TGTGCCAGCAGTTTGGGCAGGGTCACCGGGGAGCTGTTTTTT
>TRBV5-6|.|TRBJ1-3|.
CASSRDLAGGNTIYF
TGTGCCAGCAGCCGGGACCTCGCGGGGGGAAACACCATATATTTT
>TRBV7-2|.|TRBJ2-7|.
CASSSTAYEQYF
TGTGCCAGCAGCTCGACAGCCTACGAGCAGTACTTC
>TRBV6-5|TRBD1|TRBJ1-5|.
CASSYGTGGGQPQHF
TGTGCCAGCAGTTACGGGACAGGGGGAGGCCAGCCCCAGCATTTT
>TRBV7-2|.|TRBJ1-5|.
CASSLVSAGLAQPQHF
TGTGCCAGCAGCTTAGTTTCAGCTGGTCTGGCCCAGCCCCAGCATTTT
>TRBV6-5|TRBD1|TRBJ2-7|.
CATKPGGKGLGEQYF
TGTGCCACCAAACCAGGGGGCAAAGGGCTGGGGGAGCAGTACTTC
>TRBV2|.|TRBJ1-4|.
CASSPDQATNEKLFF
TGTGCCAGCAGTCCTGACCAGGCAACTAATGAAAAACTGTTTTTT
>TRBV6-6|TRBD1|TRBJ2-7|.
CASRAGTGTYEQYF
TGTGCCAGCAGGGCAGGGACAGGGACCTACGAGCAGTACTTC
>TRBV7-2|TRBD2|TRBJ2-7|once
CASSLDSGSGEQYF
TGTGCCAGCAGCTTAGATAGCGGGAGCGGCGAGCAGTACTTC
>TRBV6-6|.|TRBJ1-1|.
CASSPQHGGNTEAFF
TGTGCCAGCAGCCCGCAACACGGGGGTAACACTGAAGCTTTCTTT
>TRBV5-1|.|TRBJ2-3|.
CASSPGELGTDTQYF
TGCGCCAGCAGCCCGGGGGAACTGGGGACAGATACGCAGTATTTT